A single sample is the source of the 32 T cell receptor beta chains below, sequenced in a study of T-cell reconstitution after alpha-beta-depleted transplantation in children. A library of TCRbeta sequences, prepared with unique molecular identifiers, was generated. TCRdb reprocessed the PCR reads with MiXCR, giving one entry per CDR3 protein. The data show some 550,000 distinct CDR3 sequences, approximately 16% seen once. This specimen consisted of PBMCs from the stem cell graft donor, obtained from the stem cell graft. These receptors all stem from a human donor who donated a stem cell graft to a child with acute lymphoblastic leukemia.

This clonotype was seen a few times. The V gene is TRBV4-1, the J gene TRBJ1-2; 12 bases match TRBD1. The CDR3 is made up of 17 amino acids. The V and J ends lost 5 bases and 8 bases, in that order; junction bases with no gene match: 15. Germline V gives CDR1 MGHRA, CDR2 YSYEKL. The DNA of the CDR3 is TGCGCCAGCAGCTGGGATCCTGGGACAGGGGGCTTGGAGGGCTACACCTTC. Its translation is CASSWDPGTGGLEGYTF.

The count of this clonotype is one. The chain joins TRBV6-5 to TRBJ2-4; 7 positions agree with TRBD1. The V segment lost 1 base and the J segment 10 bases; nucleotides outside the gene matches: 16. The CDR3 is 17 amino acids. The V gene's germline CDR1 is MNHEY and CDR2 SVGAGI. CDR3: CASSYYAIPGTARIQYF. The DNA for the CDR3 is TGTGCCAGCAGTTACTACGCGATACCCGGGACAGCACGTATTCAGTACTTC.

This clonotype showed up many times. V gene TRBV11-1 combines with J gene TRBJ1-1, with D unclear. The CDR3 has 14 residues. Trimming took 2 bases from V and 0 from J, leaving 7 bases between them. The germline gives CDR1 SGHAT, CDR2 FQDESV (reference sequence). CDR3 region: CASSLTLLNTEAFF. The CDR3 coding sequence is TGTGCCAGCAGCTTAACCCTCTTGAACACTGAAGCTTTCTTT.

The CDR3 protein is CASSTLTGTPYEQYF. The CDR3 nucleotides are TGTGCCAGCAGTACACTTACAGGGACCCCCTACGAGCAGTACTTC. The rearrangement uses TRBV6-1 and TRBJ2-7, with D tentatively TRBD1 (6 bases). Germline V gene sequence: CDR1 MNHNS, CDR2 SASEGT. The CDR3 extends over 15 amino acids. V dropped 5 bases and J dropped 2 bases, with 16 bases sitting between them.

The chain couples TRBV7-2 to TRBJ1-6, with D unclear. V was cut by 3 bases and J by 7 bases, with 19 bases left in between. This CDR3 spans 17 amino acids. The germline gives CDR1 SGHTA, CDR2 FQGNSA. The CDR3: CASSFHSRWRENSPLHF. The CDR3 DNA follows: TGTGCCAGCAGCTTCCATAGCCGGTGGAGAGAAAATTCACCCCTCCACTTT.

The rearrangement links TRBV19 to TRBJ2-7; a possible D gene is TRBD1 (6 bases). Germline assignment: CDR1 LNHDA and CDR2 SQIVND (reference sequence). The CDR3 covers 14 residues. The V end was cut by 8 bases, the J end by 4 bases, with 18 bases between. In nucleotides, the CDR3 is TGTGCCAGTCATTCTAGACAGGCCCATTACGAGCAGTACTTC. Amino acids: CASHSRQAHYEQYF.

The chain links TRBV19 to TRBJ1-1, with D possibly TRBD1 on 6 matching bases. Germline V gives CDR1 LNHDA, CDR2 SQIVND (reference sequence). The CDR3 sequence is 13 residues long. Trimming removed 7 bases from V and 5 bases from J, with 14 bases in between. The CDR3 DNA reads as TGTGCCAGTAACCAGGGGTCTGGGACTGAAGCTTTCTTT. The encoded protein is CASNQGSGTEAFF.

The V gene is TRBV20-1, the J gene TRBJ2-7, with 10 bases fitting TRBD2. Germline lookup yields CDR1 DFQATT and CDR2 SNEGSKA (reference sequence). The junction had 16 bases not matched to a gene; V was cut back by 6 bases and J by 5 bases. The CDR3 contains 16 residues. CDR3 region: CSAGAGSGRAGNEQYF. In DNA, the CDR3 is TGCAGTGCAGGGGCGGGGAGCGGGAGGGCCGGGAACGAGCAGTACTTC.

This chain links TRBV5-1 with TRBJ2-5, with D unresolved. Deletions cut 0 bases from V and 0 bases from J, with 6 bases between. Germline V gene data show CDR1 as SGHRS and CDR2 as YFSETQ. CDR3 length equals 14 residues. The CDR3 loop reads CASSLEADQETQYF. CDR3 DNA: TGCGCCAGCAGCTTGGAGGCCGACCAAGAGACCCAGTACTTC. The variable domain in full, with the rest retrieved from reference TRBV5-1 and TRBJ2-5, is KAGVTQTPRYLIKTRGQQVTLSCSPISGHRSVSWYQQTPGQGLQFLFEYFSETQRNKGNFPGRFSGRQFSNSRSEMNVSTLELGDSALYLCASSLEADQETQYFGPGTRLLVL.

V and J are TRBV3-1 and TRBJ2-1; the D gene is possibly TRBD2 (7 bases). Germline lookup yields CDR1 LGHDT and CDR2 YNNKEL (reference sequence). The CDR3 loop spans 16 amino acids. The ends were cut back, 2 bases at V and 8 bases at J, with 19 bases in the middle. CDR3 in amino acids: CASSQRGWGGGHEQFF. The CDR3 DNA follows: TGTGCCAGCAGCCAAAGGGGATGGGGAGGGGGACATGAGCAGTTCTTC.

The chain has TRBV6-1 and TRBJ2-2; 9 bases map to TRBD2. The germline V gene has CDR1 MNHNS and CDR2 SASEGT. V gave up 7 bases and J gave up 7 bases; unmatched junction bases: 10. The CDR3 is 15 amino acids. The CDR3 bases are TGTGCCAGCAAAGAGGCGGGACTAGCAGTCGGGGAGCTGTTTTTT. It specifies CASKEAGLAVGELFF.

CDR3 nucleotide sequence: TGCGCCAGCAGCTTCGGGGACAGGGATCAGCCCCAGCATTTT. Translated: CASSFGDRDQPQHF. This sequence joins TRBV5-1 and TRBJ1-5, with 9 bases aligning to TRBD1. V lost 2 bases and J lost 5; bases outside the gene matches: 2. The CDR3 is 14 amino acids. CDR1 and CDR2 (germline): SGHRS, YFSETQ.

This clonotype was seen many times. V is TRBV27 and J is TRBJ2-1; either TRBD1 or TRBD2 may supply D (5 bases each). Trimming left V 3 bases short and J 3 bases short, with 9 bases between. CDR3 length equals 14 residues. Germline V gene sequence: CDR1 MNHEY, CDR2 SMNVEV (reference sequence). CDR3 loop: CASSLTGLYNEQFF. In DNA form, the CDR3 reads TGTGCCAGCAGTTTGACGGGGCTCTACAATGAGCAGTTCTTC.

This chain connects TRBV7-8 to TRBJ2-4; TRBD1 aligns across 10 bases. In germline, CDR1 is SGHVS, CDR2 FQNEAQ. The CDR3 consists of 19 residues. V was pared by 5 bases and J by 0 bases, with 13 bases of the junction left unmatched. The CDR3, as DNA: TGTGCCAGCAGCCTCCTCGGGACAGGGGAGGCCATAGCCAAAAACATTCAGTACTTC. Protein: CASSLLGTGEAIAKNIQYF.

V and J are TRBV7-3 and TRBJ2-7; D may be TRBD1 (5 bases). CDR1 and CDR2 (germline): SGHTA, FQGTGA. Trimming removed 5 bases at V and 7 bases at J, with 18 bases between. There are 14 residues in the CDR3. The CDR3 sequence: CASSRPTQGLEQYF. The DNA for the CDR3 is TGTGCCAGCAGCCGACCTACCCAGGGCCTGGAGCAGTACTTC.

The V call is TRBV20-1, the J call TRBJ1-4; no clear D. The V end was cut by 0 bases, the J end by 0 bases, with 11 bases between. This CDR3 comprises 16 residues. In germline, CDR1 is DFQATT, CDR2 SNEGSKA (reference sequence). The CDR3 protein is CSARDVEEATNEKLFF. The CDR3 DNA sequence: TGCAGTGCTAGAGATGTGGAGGAGGCAACTAATGAAAAACTGTTTTTT.

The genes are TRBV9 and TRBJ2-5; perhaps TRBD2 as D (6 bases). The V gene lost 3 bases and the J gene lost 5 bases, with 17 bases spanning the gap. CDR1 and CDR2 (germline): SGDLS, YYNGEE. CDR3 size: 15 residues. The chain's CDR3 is CASSGGGFLWETQYF. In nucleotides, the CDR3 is TGTGCCAGCAGCGGCGGAGGGTTTCTTTGGGAGACCCAGTACTTC.

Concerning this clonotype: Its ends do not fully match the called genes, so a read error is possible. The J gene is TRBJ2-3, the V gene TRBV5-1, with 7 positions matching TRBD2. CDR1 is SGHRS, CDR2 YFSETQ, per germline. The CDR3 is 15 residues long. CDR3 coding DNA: TGCGCCAGCAGCTTGGAGCGGGGAAGCACAGATACGCAGTATTTC. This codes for CASSLERGSTDTQYF.

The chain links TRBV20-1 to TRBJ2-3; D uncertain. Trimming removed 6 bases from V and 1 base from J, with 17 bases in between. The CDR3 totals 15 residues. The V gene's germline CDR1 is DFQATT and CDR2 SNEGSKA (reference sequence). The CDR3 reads CSAQNRRVGTDTQYF. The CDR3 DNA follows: TGCAGTGCCCAGAATCGCCGGGTTGGCACAGATACGCAGTATTTT.

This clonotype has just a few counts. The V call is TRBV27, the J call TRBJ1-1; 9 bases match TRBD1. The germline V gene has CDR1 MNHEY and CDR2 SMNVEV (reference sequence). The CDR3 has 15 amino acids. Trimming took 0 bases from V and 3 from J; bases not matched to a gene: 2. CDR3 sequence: CASSLSTGGYTEAFF. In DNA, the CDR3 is TGTGCCAGCAGTTTATCCACAGGGGGCTACACTGAAGCTTTCTTT.

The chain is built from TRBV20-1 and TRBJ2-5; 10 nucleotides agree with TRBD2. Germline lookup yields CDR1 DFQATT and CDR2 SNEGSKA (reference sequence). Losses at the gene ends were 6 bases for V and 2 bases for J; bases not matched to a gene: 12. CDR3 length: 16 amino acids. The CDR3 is CSAIRPLLAGQETQYF. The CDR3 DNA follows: TGCAGTGCCATAAGGCCCTTACTAGCGGGACAAGAGACCCAGTACTTC.

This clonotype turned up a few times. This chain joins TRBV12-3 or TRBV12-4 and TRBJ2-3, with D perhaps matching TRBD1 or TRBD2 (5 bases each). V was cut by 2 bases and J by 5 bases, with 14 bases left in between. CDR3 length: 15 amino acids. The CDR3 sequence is CASSLRDGARDTQYF. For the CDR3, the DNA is TGTGCCAGCAGTTTAAGGGACGGGGCCCGAGATACGCAGTATTTT.

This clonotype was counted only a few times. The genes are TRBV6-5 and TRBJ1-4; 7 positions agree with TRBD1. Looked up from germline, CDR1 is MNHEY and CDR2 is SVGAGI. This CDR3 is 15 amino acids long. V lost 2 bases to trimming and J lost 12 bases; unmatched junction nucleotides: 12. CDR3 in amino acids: CASSYPDSGQGELFF. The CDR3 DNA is TGTGCCAGCAGTTACCCTGACAGCGGTCAGGGGGAACTGTTTTTT.

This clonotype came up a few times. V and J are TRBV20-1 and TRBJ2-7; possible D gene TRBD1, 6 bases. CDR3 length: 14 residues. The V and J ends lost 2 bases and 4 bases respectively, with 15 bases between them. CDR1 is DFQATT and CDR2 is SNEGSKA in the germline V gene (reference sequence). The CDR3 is CSARPLRDKYEQYF. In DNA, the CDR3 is TGCAGTGCTAGACCCTTACGGGACAAATACGAGCAGTACTTC.

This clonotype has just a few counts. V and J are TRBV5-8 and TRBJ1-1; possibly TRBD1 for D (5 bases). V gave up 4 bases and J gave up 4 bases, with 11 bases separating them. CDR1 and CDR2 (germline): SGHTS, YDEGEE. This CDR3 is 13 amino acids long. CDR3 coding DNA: TGTGCCAGCAGCCTTCGAGGGACCACTGAAGCTTTCTTT. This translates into CASSLRGTTEAFF.

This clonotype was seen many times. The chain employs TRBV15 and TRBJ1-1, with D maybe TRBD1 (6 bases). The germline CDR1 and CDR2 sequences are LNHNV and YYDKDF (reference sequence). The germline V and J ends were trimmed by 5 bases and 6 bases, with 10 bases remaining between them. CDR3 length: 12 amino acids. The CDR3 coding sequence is TGTGCCACCAGCCCTCAGGGGTCTGAAGCTTTCTTT. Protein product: CATSPQGSEAFF.

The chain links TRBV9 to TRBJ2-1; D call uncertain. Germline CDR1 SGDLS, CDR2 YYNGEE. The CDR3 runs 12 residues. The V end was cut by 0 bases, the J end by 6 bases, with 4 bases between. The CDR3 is CASSVDLNEQFF. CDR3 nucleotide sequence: TGTGCCAGCAGCGTAGATCTCAATGAGCAGTTCTTC.

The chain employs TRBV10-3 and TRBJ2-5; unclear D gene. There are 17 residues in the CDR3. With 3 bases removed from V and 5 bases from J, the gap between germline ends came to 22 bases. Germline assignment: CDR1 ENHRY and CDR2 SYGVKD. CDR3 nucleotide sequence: TGTGCCATCAGTGAACTCAGGTCATTAGTTGATATGGAGACCCAGTACTTC. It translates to CAISELRSLVDMETQYF.

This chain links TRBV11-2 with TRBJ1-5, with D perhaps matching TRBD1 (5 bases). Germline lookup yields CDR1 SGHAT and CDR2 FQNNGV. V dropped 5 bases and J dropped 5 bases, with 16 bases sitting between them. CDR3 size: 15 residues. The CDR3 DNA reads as TGTGCCAGCAGCCCCTTACGGGGGAAGGATCAGCCCCAGCATTTT. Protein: CASSPLRGKDQPQHF.

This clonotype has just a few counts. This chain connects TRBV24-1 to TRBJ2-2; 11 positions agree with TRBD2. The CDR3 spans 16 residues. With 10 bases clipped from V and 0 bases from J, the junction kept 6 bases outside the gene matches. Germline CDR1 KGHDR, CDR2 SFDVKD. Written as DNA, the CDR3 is TGTGCCACTACCGGGACTAGCGGCTCGAACACCGGGGAGCTGTTTTTT. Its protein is CATTGTSGSNTGELFF.

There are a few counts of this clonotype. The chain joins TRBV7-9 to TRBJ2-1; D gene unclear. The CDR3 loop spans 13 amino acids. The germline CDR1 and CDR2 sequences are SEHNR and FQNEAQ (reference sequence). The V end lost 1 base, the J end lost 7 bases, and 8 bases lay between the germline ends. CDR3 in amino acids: CASSLENGNEQFF. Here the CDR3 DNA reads TGTGCCAGCAGCTTAGAAAACGGTAATGAGCAGTTCTTC. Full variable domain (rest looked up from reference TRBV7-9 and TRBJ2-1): DTGVSQNPRHKITKRGQNVTFRCDPISEHNRLYWYRQTLGQGPEFLTYFQNEAQLEKSRLLSDRFSAERPKGSFSTLEIQRTEQGDSAMYLCASSLENGNEQFFGPGTRLTVL.

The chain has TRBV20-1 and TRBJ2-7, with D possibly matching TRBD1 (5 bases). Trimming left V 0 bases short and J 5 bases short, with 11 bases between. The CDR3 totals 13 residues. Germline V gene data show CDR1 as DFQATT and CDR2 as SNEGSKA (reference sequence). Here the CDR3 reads CSAREPGKDEQYF. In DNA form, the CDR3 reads TGCAGTGCTAGAGAACCAGGGAAGGACGAGCAGTACTTC.